This TCR beta chain was sequenced for a study of T-cell memory formation after mild COVID-19. Across the study: TCR clusters mostly belonged to single donors. General study results and limits: Contracting clones from day 15 to 85 showed balanced CD4/CD8; later expanders favored CD4+. Pre-infection memory carried some responding clones, suggesting that cross-reactive memory joined.

Barcoded TCR alpha and TCR beta cDNA libraries with UMIs came from 5'RACE using constant-segment primers. TCRdb processed the 5' RACE reads anew with MiXCR; each CDR3 protein has one entry. The table shows around 450,000 distinct CDR3 sequences, with 20% occurring only once. Trimming left V 10 bases short and J 6 bases short, with 18 bases between. Germline CDR1 reads SNHLY; CDR2 reads FYNNEI. The CDR3 runs to 13 residues. This clonotype was observed a few times. No antigen is known for it. This clonotype was sampled from an adult woman who had mild COVID-19 (a few samples of this study predate the infection). Cell type and time point are not known. The sample was PBMCs or a T cell subset sorted from them (not recorded which). The chain joins TRBV2 to TRBJ1-1; D not resolved. The CDR3 sequence: CAIRTGGGAEAFF. The CDR3, as DNA: TGTGCCATCAGGACGGGCGGCGGGGCTGAAGCTTTCTTT.